The rows below give T cell receptor beta chains drawn from one sample of a study of PD-L1 blockade in urothelial cancer. This table comes from immunoSEQ multiplex PCR, and its TCRdb copy is limited to in-frame clones, with some not included. The sample has 95,000 to 100,000 clones; roughly 84% are singletons. This specimen was PBMCs, taken around atezolizumab (anti-PD-L1) treatment. Receptors were obtained from a man in his 60s with urothelial cancer. CDR3s include the opening cysteine and the closing phenylalanine or tryptophan.

V gene	J gene	CDR3 protein
TRBV6-5	TRBJ2-5	CASSYHREETQYF
TRBV6-1	TRBJ2-1	CATPPLAGVRNEQFF
TRBV9	TRBJ1-1	CASSARENTEAFF
TRBV18	TRBJ1-1	CASSPLRDSNTEAFF
TRBV19	TRBJ2-5	CASRAQGAGETQYF
TRBV11-1	TRBJ2-5	CAISTPTQETQYF
TRBV27	TRBJ2-3	CASSSDHRDRGPDTQYF
TRBV6-5	TRBJ2-5	CASSYSFGETQYF
TRBV29-1	TRBJ2-7	CSVDGLAGAYYEQYF
TRBV28	TRBJ2-1	CASSILGTTHGKNEQFF
TRBV7-5	TRBJ1-2	CVRSPRDRRYGYTF
TRBV11-3	TRBJ2-1	CASSLDSSYNEQFF
TRBV6-1	TRBJ1-5	CASRPTGVIRAQHF
TRBV7-9	TRBJ2-3	CASSFRGAPADTQYF
TRBV5-1	TRBJ1-3	CASSLDLGNTIYF
TRBV6-4	TRBJ1-2	CASSEVGDTVGGYTF
TRBV5-6	TRBJ2-1	CASSLNPEIFNEQFF
TRBV5-8	TRBJ2-3	CASSSWGGLADTQYF
TRBV6-4	TRBJ1-1	CASSRLGGESLAFF
TRBV7-9	TRBJ2-1	CASSLMGLGADEQFF
TRBV21-1	TRBJ1-1	CASSFRGDRVSEAFF
TRBV9	TRBJ2-3	CASSERGVPSTDTQYF
TRBV18	TRBJ2-7	CASSPREGFYEQYF
TRBV15	TRBJ2-2	CATSRDRPRSGELFF
TRBV7-3	TRBJ2-3	CASSQGLAGVTDTQYF
TRBV6-4	TRBJ2-3	CASSPGITDTQYF
TRBV9	TRBJ2-2	CASSVAANTGELFF
TRBV6-1	TRBJ2-2	CASRVGQVNTGELFF
TRBV19	TRBJ1-4	CASSIGQGVEKLFF
TRBV28	TRBJ2-7	CASSIRQGSYEQYF
TRBV10-1	TRBJ1-2	CASSDAGRNYGYTF
TRBV19	TRBJ2-1	CASSTSGSYNEQFF